These 17 T cell receptor beta chains were sequenced from one sample in a study of blood T cell repertoires in COVID-19. The data were produced by immunoSEQ multiplex PCR, yet TCRdb's version contains in-frame clones alone and is incomplete. The sample has more than 450,000 clones; about 85% are singletons. Sequencing was performed on PBMCs or T cells enriched from blood (not recorded which). The origin of the receptors is a woman aged 18-29 years who had recovered from COVID-19.

The V call is TRBV28, the J call TRBJ1-5; possibly TRBD1 for D (6 bases). The V end lost 10 bases, the J end lost 3 bases, and 16 bases lay between the germline ends. This CDR3 region has 14 residues. Germline CDR1 reads MDHEN; CDR2 reads SYDVKM. The CDR3 protein is CATGAQGSNQPQHF. CDR3 coding DNA: TGTGCCACTGGGGCCCAGGGGTCCAATCAGCCCCAGCATTTT.

The genes are TRBV9 and TRBJ2-1, with TRBD2 matching 9 bases. Germline V CDR1 and CDR2: SGDLS, YYNGEE. The CDR3 length is 16 residues. V lost 2 bases, J lost 1 base, and 4 bases stayed unmatched. The CDR3 nucleotides are TGTGCCAGCAGCGTCAGCGGGGGGCAATCCTACAATGAGCAGTTCTTC. Protein sequence: CASSVSGGQSYNEQFF.

Comments on this clone: Other DNA sequences in the same sample also yield this CDR3. This chain links TRBV5-1 with TRBJ2-3; D is ambiguous. The V end lost 0 bases, the J end lost 5 bases, and 7 bases lay between the germline ends. The CDR3 has 13 residues. Germline assignment: CDR1 SGHRS and CDR2 YFSETQ. CDR3: CASSLGLEDTQYF. The CDR3 DNA follows: TGCGCCAGCAGCTTGGGACTGGAAGATACGCAGTATTTT.

The rearrangement uses TRBV7-2 and TRBJ2-3, with 7 bases fitting TRBD2. Germline V gene sequence: CDR1 SGHTA, CDR2 FQGNSA. The CDR3 is 13 residues long. Unmatched junction bases numbered 4, after V lost 4 bases and J lost 6 bases. In nucleotides, the CDR3 is TGTGCCAGCAGCTCCCTGGGGGGGGATACGCAGTATTTT. Amino acid sequence: CASSSLGGDTQYF.

J is TRBJ1-1 and V is TRBV19, with D maybe TRBD1 (6 bases). This CDR3 is built from 14 residues. CDR1 LNHDA and CDR2 SQIVND come from the germline V gene (reference sequence). The V and J ends lost 1 base and 8 bases respectively, with 14 bases between them. CDR3 in amino acids: CASSIGKGTTEAFF. The CDR3 DNA reads TGTGCCAGTAGTATAGGAAAGGGGACAACGGAAGCTTTCTTT.

The chain combines TRBV2 with TRBJ1-2; maybe TRBD1 (6 bases). V gave up 7 bases and J gave up 0 bases, with 15 bases separating them. The CDR3 is 15 residues long. The germline gives CDR1 SNHLY, CDR2 FYNNEI. DNA for the CDR3: TGTGCCAGCACCCGAGATGACAGGTCTAACTATGGCTACACCTTC. It codes for CASTRDDRSNYGYTF.

The chain joins TRBV28 to TRBJ2-7, with D perhaps TRBD1 (5 bases). This CDR3 comprises 17 residues. V lost 4 bases and J lost 0, with 19 bases in between. Germline V lookup: CDR1 MDHEN, CDR2 SYDVKM. For the CDR3, the DNA is TGTGCCAGCAGTTCCTCGGCGGCAGGGATTAGCTCCTACGAGCAGTACTTC. Translating it yields CASSSSAAGISSYEQYF.

This clone came up once. The genes are TRBV6-1 and TRBJ1-1; unclear D gene. Germline V gene sequence: CDR1 MNHNS, CDR2 SASEGT. CDR3 length: 14 residues. V gave up 2 bases and J gave up 1 base, with 8 bases separating them. The CDR3 sequence: CASSERSGNTEAFF. The CDR3 bases are TGTGCCAGCAGTGAACGGTCGGGGAACACTGAAGCTTTCTTT.

This clone was counted a few times. The chain has TRBV5-1 and TRBJ1-2; TRBD1 matches at 7 bases. J gave up 8 bases and V 2 bases, and 12 bases lay outside the gene matches. The CDR3 extends over 15 amino acids. Germline-derived CDR1 and CDR2 are SGHRS and YFSETQ. CDR3 in amino acids: CASSFGSGGSYGYTF. Written as DNA, the CDR3 is TGCGCCAGCAGCTTCGGGTCAGGGGGTAGTTACGGCTACACCTTC. The full variable domain, with the rest looked up from reference TRBV5-1 and TRBJ1-2, is KAGVTQTPRYLIKTRGQQVTLSCSPISGHRSVSWYQQTPGQGLQFLFEYFSETQRNKGNFPGRFSGRQFSNSRSEMNVSTLELGDSALYLCASSFGSGGSYGYTFGSGTRLTVV.

The CDR3 DNA is TGCGCCAGCAGCTTAGAGTCTCCGGGACAGGGGACCGGGGAGCTGTTTTTT. The encoded protein is CASSLESPGQGTGELFF. V usage is TRBV5-1 and J usage is TRBJ2-2, with 10 bases matching TRBD1. This CDR3 is 17 amino acids long. Germline V lookup: CDR1 SGHRS, CDR2 YFSETQ. J gave up 5 bases and V 2 bases, and 9 bases lay outside the gene matches. The full variable domain, its missing parts supplied by reference TRBV5-1 and TRBJ2-2, is KAGVTQTPRYLIKTRGQQVTLSCSPISGHRSVSWYQQTPGQGLQFLFEYFSETQRNKGNFPGRFSGRQFSNSRSEMNVSTLELGDSALYLCASSLESPGQGTGELFFGEGSRLTVL.

V gene TRBV3-1 (or the pseudogene TRBV3-2) combines with J gene TRBJ2-6; D call uncertain. The CDR3 spans 13 residues. Trimming cost V 7 bases and J 12 bases, with 16 bases left between them. Germline V lookup: CDR1 LGHDT, CDR2 YNNKEL (reference sequence). In DNA form, the CDR3 reads TGTGCCAGCACCCTAGGATATGACCGCGTCCTGACTTTC. Its translation is CASTLGYDRVLTF.

V usage is TRBV5-6 and J usage is TRBJ1-2, with D possibly matching TRBD1 (5 bases). V lost 0 bases and J 1 base, leaving 7 bases between the germline ends. Germline V gene data show CDR1 as SGHDT and CDR2 as YYEEEE. CDR3 length: 14 amino acids. This CDR3 reads CASSLVQVNYGYTF. CDR3 nucleotides: TGTGCCAGCAGCTTGGTACAGGTTAACTATGGCTACACCTTC.

CDR3 in DNA: TGTGCCAGCAGCATTTCAGGGCAAGGGTTCACTGGAAACACCATATATTTT. It encodes CASSISGQGFTGNTIYF. The J gene is TRBJ1-3, the V gene TRBV7-9; perhaps TRBD1 as D (5 bases). The CDR3 is 17 residues long. Trimming removed 5 bases at V and 2 bases at J, with 19 bases between. Germline V gene sequence: CDR1 SEHNR, CDR2 FQNEAQ (reference sequence).

The rearrangement links TRBV27 to TRBJ1-2, with 8 bases identical to TRBD1. Germline CDR1 MNHEY, CDR2 SMNVEV (reference sequence). The V gene end was trimmed by 8 bases and the J gene end by 4 bases; junction bases not matched to a gene: 15. The CDR3 is 16 amino acids. The CDR3 loop is CASPLGRDRSFYGYTF. Here the CDR3 DNA reads TGTGCCAGCCCTTTAGGGAGGGACAGGTCCTTCTATGGCTACACCTTC.

The gene calls are TRBV4-1 and TRBJ1-1; perhaps TRBD1 as D (6 bases). The CDR3 spans 12 residues. From germline, CDR1 is MGHRA and CDR2 YSYEKL. V was cut by 3 bases and J by 10 bases, with 12 bases left in between. CDR3 protein: CASSHPRRGAFF. CDR3 nucleotides: TGCGCCAGCAGCCACCCCCGCAGGGGAGCTTTCTTT.

The rearrangement uses TRBV2 and TRBJ2-2, with 7 bases lining up with TRBD1. The junction had 7 bases not matched to a gene; V was cut back by 6 bases and J by 6 bases. There are 14 residues in the CDR3. Germline CDR1 reads SNHLY; CDR2 reads FYNNEI. CDR3 residues: CASRATTGSGELFF. The DNA of the CDR3 is TGTGCCAGCAGGGCCACGACAGGGTCCGGGGAGCTGTTTTTT.

The V call is TRBV2, the J call TRBJ2-3, with D perhaps TRBD2 (6 bases). Germline lookup yields CDR1 SNHLY and CDR2 FYNNEI. This CDR3 spans 14 amino acids. The germline V and J ends were trimmed by 9 bases and 0 bases, with 13 bases remaining between them. In DNA form, the CDR3 reads TGTGCCAGGCGCCTAGCGATGAGCACAGATACGCAGTATTTT. This encodes CARRLAMSTDTQYF.